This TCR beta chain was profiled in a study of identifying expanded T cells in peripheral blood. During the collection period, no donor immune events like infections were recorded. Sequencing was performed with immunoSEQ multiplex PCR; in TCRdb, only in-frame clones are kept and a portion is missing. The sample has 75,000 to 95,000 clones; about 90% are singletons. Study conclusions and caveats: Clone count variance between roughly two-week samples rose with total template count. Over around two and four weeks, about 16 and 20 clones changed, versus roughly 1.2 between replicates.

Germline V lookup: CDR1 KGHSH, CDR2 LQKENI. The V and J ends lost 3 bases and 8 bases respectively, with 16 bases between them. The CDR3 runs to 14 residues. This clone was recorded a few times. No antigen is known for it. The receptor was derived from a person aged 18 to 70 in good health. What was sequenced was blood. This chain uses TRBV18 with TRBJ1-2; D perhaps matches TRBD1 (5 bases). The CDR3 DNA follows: TGTGCCAGCTCACCCCAACGAGGGGTGGAAGGCTACACCTTC. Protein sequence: CASSPQRGVEGYTF.